The TCR beta chain under discussion was sequenced for a study of blood T cell repertoires in COVID-19. Study summary: T cells, B-cell-depleted T cells, or PBMCs supplied cDNA or gDNA.

CDR3 length equals 15 residues. V shed 4 bases and J 1 base; nucleotides not matched to a gene: 2. Germline CDR1 SNHLY, CDR2 FYNNEI. The table came from immunoSEQ multiplex PCR; TCRdb's copy has only in-frame clones and leaves some out. Here the sample spans roughly 290,000 clones, 80% to 90% being singletons. The chain couples TRBV2 to TRBJ2-2; 8 nucleotides match TRBD2. Sequenced input: PBMCs or T cells enriched from blood (not recorded which). This TCR was sampled from a man younger than 40 who had recovered from COVID-19. Here the CDR3 reads CASSATSGNTGELFF. Here the CDR3 DNA reads TGTGCCAGCAGTGCTACTAGCGGGAACACCGGGGAGCTGTTTTTT. Full variable domain (missing parts from reference TRBV2 and TRBJ2-2): EPEVTQTPSHQVTQMGQEVILRCVPISNHLYFYWYRQILGQKVEFLVSFYNNEISEKSEIFDDQFSVERPDGSNFTLKIRSTKLEDSAMYFCASSATSGNTGELFFGEGSRLTVL.